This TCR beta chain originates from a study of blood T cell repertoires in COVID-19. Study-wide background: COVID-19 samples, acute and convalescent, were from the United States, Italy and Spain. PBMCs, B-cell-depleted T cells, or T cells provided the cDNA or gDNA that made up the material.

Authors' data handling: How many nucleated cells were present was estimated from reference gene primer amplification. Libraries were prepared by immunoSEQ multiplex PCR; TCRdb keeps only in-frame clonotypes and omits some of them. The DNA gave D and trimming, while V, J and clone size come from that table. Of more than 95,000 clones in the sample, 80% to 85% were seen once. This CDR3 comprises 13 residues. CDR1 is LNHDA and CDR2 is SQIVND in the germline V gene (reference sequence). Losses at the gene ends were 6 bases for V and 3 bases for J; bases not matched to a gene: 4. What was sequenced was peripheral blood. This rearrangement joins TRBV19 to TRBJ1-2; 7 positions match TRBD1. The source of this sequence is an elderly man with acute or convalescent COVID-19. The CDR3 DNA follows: TGTGCCAGTAGCCTCGACAGGGACTATGGCTACACCTTC. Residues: CASSLDRDYGYTF.